The clone carrying this TCR beta chain was observed a few times. The antigen remains unidentified. This record belongs to a study of identical twins. Study-level points and caveats: Analyses based on zero insertions could be partly confounded by invariant MAIT and iNKT cells.

Deletions cut 5 bases from V and 1 base from J, with 19 bases between. Per the germline V gene, CDR1 is SGHRS and CDR2 is YFSETQ. The CDR3 loop spans 16 amino acids. MiXCR was run by TCRdb on the 5' RACE reads, yielding one entry per CDR3 protein. The data contain some 330,000 distinct CDR3 sequences, approximately 10% of them seen just once; the ten biggest clones take up approximately 8.9%. The sequence was obtained from a woman in her 50s in good health. Sequencing was carried out using naive T cells sorted from blood. The chain joins TRBV5-1 to TRBJ2-7; D is ambiguous. CDR3 nucleotides: TGCGCCAGCAGTTATGGAGTGGCGTGGGGATCCTACGAGCAGTACTTC. Translation gives CASSYGVAWGSYEQYF. Full variable domain (missing parts from reference TRBV5-1 and TRBJ2-7): KAGVTQTPRYLIKTRGQQVTLSCSPISGHRSVSWYQQTPGQGLQFLFEYFSETQRNKGNFPGRFSGRQFSNSRSEMNVSTLELGDSALYLCASSYGVAWGSYEQYFGPGTRLTVT.